These 20 T cell receptor beta chains were all obtained from the same sample, sequenced in a study of identifying expanded T cells in peripheral blood. The method was immunoSEQ multiplex PCR; TCRdb's version includes in-frame clones alone and lacks a portion of them. In the table there are 120,000 or so clones, around 84% of which are singletons. Sequences were obtained from blood. The origin of the receptors is a person aged 18 to 75 in good health.

The chain employs TRBV7-8 and TRBJ1-1; no clear D. Looked up from germline, CDR1 is SGHVS and CDR2 is FQNEAQ. V was cut by 3 bases and J by 0 bases, with 8 bases left in between. The CDR3 totals 14 residues. This CDR3 reads CASSFLDLNTEAFF. The DNA for the CDR3 is TGTGCCAGCAGCTTTCTAGACCTGAACACTGAAGCTTTCTTT.

The chain recombines TRBV28 with TRBJ2-1, with D possibly being TRBD1 or TRBD2 (5 bases each). Per the germline V gene, CDR1 is MDHEN and CDR2 is SYDVKM. This CDR3 has 13 amino acids. Trimming took 7 bases from V and 6 from J, leaving 13 bases between them. This chain's CDR3 is CASTGTGLNEQFF. DNA of the CDR3: TGTGCCAGCACCGGGACCGGCCTCAATGAGCAGTTCTTC.

The chain has TRBV28 and TRBJ1-1; D remains ambiguous. V lost 3 bases to trimming and J lost 4 bases, with 6 bases between them. The CDR3 spans 12 residues. CDR1 is MDHEN and CDR2 is SYDVKM in the germline V gene. The CDR3 reads CASSFLGTEAFF. The CDR3 DNA reads TGTGCCAGCAGTTTTTTGGGCACTGAAGCTTTCTTT.

The V and J genes are TRBV4-1 and TRBJ1-1, with D possibly being TRBD1 (5 bases). V was shortened by 1 base and J by 5 bases, with 11 bases between the two germline ends. The germline gives CDR1 MGHRA, CDR2 YSYEKL. The CDR3 runs to 14 residues. CDR3 nucleotides: TGCGCCAGCAGCCAAGGTGACGGGGGGACTGAAGCTTTCTTT. Amino acid sequence: CASSQGDGGTEAFF.

The chain has TRBV18 and TRBJ2-7, with D possibly TRBD1 on 7 matching bases. In germline, CDR1 is KGHSH, CDR2 LQKENI. The CDR3 runs to 19 residues. V dropped 4 bases and J dropped 4 bases, with 29 bases sitting between them. CDR3 bases: TGTGCCAGCTCACAACAGGGGCGCGAATTGGGGGGAATTAGATACGAGCAGTACTTC. Translated: CASSQQGRELGGIRYEQYF.

V and J are TRBV9 and TRBJ1-1; unclear D gene. The CDR3 sequence is 15 residues long. With 3 bases removed from V and 1 base from J, the gap between germline ends came to 13 bases. Germline V lookup: CDR1 SGDLS, CDR2 YYNGEE. The CDR3 loop is CASSGEKSGNTEAFF. CDR3 in DNA: TGTGCCAGCAGCGGAGAAAAATCAGGGAACACTGAAGCTTTCTTT.

V gene TRBV7-9 combines with J gene TRBJ2-5, with D possibly being TRBD1 or TRBD2 (5 bases each). The CDR3 spans 18 residues. The germline V and J ends were trimmed by 5 bases and 1 base, with 23 bases remaining between them. Germline-derived CDR1 and CDR2 are SEHNR and FQNEAQ (reference sequence). CDR3 nucleotides: TGTGCCAGCAGCCCCGCGGCCCTTGGGTCGGGGCTCCAAGAGACCCAGTACTTC. It specifies CASSPAALGSGLQETQYF.

V gene TRBV11-2 combines with J gene TRBJ2-7; D is undetermined. There are 13 residues in the CDR3. Germline values: CDR1 SGHAT, CDR2 FQNNGV. V was cut by 6 bases and J by 0 bases, with 9 bases left in between. The CDR3 reads CASSPDGSYEQYF. CDR3 nucleotides: TGTGCCAGCAGTCCCGACGGCTCCTACGAGCAGTACTTC.

The chain employs TRBV10-2 and TRBJ2-1; no clear D gene. CDR1 and CDR2 (germline): WSHSY, SAAADI. The CDR3 extends over 11 amino acids. V dropped 8 bases and J dropped 10 bases, with 12 bases sitting between them. CDR3 in amino acids: CASRRAWEQFF. CDR3 sequence (DNA): TGCGCCAGCCGACGGGCCTGGGAGCAGTTCTTC.

The rearrangement links TRBV5-1 to TRBJ2-1, with D possibly matching TRBD2 (6 bases). The CDR3 length is 16 residues. Between the trimmed V and J ends, which lost 2 bases and 5 bases, there was a span of 17 bases. CDR1 is SGHRS and CDR2 is YFSETQ in the germline V gene. The CDR3 DNA follows: TGCGCCAGCAGCTTTAGGACTACCCAGAAAGACAATGAGCAGTTCTTC. It is translated as CASSFRTTQKDNEQFF.

This clone showed up just a few times. The chain joins TRBV7-6 to TRBJ1-6; D gene ambiguous. This CDR3 has 16 residues. The V gene's germline CDR1 is SGHVS and CDR2 FNYEAQ. V lost 2 bases and J lost 2, with 10 bases in between. The CDR3 sequence: CASSLTARTYNSPLHF. The CDR3 region has the DNA TGTGCCAGCAGCTTAACGGCCAGAACCTATAATTCACCCCTCCACTTT.

This chain links TRBV6-5 with TRBJ2-7; D is perhaps TRBD1 (6 bases). The CDR3 spans 15 residues. Between the trimmed V and J ends, which lost 6 bases and 1 base, there was a span of 16 bases. Germline-derived CDR1 and CDR2 are MNHEY and SVGAGI. For the CDR3, the DNA is TGTGCCAGCAGCCTTGGACAGCCTTCTTCCTACGAGCAGTACTTC. Translating gives CASSLGQPSSYEQYF.

This clone came up a few times. This sample also contains other DNA sequences that code for the same CDR3. J is TRBJ2-7 and V is TRBV2, with no clear D. V lost 5 bases and J lost 4, with 3 bases in between. CDR3 length: 10 residues. Germline V gene sequence: CDR1 SNHLY, CDR2 FYNNEI. The CDR3 DNA follows: TGTGCCAGCAGTCTGTACGAGCAGTACTTC. Its translation is CASSLYEQYF.

V usage is TRBV6-5 and J usage is TRBJ2-7, with D tentatively TRBD1 (5 bases). Germline loops: CDR1 MNHEY, CDR2 SVGAGI. Between the trimmed V and J ends, which lost 8 bases and 3 bases, there was a span of 14 bases. The CDR3 consists of 13 residues. CDR3 protein: CASGALRGYEQYF. As DNA, the CDR3 is TGTGCCAGCGGGGCCCTCCGCGGCTACGAGCAGTACTTC.

This sequence joins TRBV10-1 and TRBJ1-2, with no clear D. The V and J ends lost 7 bases and 5 bases respectively, with 5 bases between them. The germline CDR1 and CDR2 sequences are WNHNN and SYGVQD (reference sequence). The CDR3 has 10 residues. The DNA for the CDR3 is TGCGCCAGCAACAGATATGGCTACACCTTC. Protein sequence: CASNRYGYTF.

The chain is built from TRBV29-1 and TRBJ2-4; 7 positions match TRBD2. The junction had 16 bases not matched to a gene; V was cut back by 5 bases and J by 9 bases. Germline-derived CDR1 and CDR2 are SQVTM and ANQGSEA. The CDR3 is 15 amino acids. The CDR3 reads CSVCLLPGGDAIQYF. In DNA, the CDR3 is TGCAGCGTTTGCCTATTACCTGGGGGGGACGCCATTCAGTACTTC.

V gene TRBV6-5 combines with J gene TRBJ1-6; perhaps TRBD1 as D (6 bases). This CDR3 comprises 15 residues. CDR1 is MNHEY and CDR2 is SVGAGI in the germline V gene. V lost 5 bases to trimming and J lost 7 bases, with 15 bases between them. CDR3 DNA: TGTGCCAGCAGTAACAGGGCTCGTGGAAATTCACCCCTCCACTTT. It codes for CASSNRARGNSPLHF.

The CDR3 protein is CAIRQVSPTENTEAFF. In DNA form, the CDR3 reads TGTGCCATCAGACAAGTTAGCCCGACAGAGAACACTGAAGCTTTCTTT. The chain recombines TRBV10-3 with TRBJ1-1, with D maybe TRBD1 (5 bases). V was pared by 6 bases and J by 1 base, with 18 bases between. CDR3 length: 16 amino acids. In germline, CDR1 is ENHRY, CDR2 SYGVKD.

The rearrangement uses TRBV6-6 and TRBJ2-2; maybe TRBD1 (6 bases). V dropped 5 bases and J dropped 2 bases, with 9 bases sitting between them. CDR3 length: 14 residues. Germline values: CDR1 MNHNY, CDR2 SVGAGI (reference sequence). In DNA form, the CDR3 reads TGTGCCAGCAGTAGGACAGTTAACACCGGGGAGCTGTTTTTT. This translates into CASSRTVNTGELFF.

The chain recombines TRBV6-1 with TRBJ2-1; tentatively, D is TRBD1 (5 bases). Looked up from germline, CDR1 is MNHNS and CDR2 is SASEGT. The CDR3 totals 15 residues. V was cut by 2 bases and J by 8 bases, with 16 bases left in between. CDR3 protein: CASSENRFSKDEQFF. For the CDR3, the DNA is TGTGCCAGCAGTGAAAACAGGTTTTCGAAAGATGAGCAGTTCTTC.